Listed here is a single T cell receptor (beta chain). Its target is unknown. The sample belongs to a study of T cells after yellow fever vaccination. Study-wide context: Preparation of fractions with low cell numbers was performed using SMART-Seq v4 Ultra Low Input.

A 5'RACE template-switching step, the method used to make TCR cDNA, added a universal primer site and UMIs. MiXCR, run by TCRdb on the 5' RACE reads, gives a single entry per CDR3 protein. The data contain 620,000 or so distinct CDR3 sequences, 9% to 15% of them singletons. General study findings and limits: Most primary-vaccination clones reappeared after the booster (more than 95% CD4, 75% to 90% CD8).

The clonotype was recovered from a man younger than 45 who received the YFV17D yellow fever vaccine. The sample was PBMCs, taken on the day of the yellow fever booster vaccination.

Here the CDR3 DNA reads TGCAGTGCTAGAGGAGGAGGATACACCGGGGAGCTGTTTTTT. Translated: CSARGGGYTGELFF. The chain joins TRBV20-1 to TRBJ2-2; TRBD2 is a possible D gene (5 bases). The CDR3 has 14 amino acids. CDR1 and CDR2 from the germline V gene are DFQATT and SNEGSKA (reference sequence). Trimming removed 1 base at V and 3 bases at J, with 9 bases between.